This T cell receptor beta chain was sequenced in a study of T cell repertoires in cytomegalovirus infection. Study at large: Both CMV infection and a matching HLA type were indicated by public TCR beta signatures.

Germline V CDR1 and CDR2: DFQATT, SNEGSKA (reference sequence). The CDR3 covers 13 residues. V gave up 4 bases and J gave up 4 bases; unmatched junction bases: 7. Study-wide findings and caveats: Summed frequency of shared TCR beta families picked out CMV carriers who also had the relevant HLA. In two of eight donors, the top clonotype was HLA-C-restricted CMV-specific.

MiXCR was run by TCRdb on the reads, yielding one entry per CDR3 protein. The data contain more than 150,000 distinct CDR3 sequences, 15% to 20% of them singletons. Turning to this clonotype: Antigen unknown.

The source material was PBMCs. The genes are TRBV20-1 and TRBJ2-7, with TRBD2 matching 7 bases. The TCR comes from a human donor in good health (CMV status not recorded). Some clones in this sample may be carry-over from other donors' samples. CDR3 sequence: CSAIPSGIYEQYF. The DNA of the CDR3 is TGCAGTGCTATTCCGAGCGGGATTTACGAGCAGTACTTC.